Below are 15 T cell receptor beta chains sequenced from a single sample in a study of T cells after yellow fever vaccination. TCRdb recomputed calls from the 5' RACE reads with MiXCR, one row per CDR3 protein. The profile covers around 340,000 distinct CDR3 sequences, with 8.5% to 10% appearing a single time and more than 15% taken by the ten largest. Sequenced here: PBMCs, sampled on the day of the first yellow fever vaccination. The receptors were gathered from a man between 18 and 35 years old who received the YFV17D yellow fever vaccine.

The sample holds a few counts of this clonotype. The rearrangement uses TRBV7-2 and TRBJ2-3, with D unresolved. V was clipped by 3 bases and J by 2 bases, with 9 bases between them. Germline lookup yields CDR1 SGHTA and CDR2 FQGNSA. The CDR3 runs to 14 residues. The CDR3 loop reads CASSLARLTDTQYF. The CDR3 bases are TGTGCCAGCAGCTTGGCTCGTCTCACAGATACGCAGTATTTT.

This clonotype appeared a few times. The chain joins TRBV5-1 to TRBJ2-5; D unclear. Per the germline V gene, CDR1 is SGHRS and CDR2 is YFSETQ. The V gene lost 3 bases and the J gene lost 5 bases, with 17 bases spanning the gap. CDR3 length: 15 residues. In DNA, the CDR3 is TGCGCCAGCAGCTCGACTTCGATCAGTGGGGAGACCCAGTACTTC. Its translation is CASSSTSISGETQYF.

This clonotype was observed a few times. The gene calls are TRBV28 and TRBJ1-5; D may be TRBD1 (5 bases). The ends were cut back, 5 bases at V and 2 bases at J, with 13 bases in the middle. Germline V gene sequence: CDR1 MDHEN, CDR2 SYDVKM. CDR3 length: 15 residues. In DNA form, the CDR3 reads TGTGCCAGCAGTCCCCTTGGGGGTGGCAATCAGCCCCAGCATTTT. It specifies CASSPLGGGNQPQHF.

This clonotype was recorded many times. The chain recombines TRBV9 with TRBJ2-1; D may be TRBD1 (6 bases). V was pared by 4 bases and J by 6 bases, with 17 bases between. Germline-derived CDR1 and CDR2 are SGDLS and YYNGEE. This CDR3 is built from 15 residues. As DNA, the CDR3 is TGTGCCAGCAGCCCAAGTATCAGGGGAAGCAATGAGCAGTTCTTC. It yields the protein CASSPSIRGSNEQFF. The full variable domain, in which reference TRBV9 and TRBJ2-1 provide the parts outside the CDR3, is DSGVTQTPKHLITATGQRVTLRCSPRSGDLSVYWYQQSLDQGLQFLIQYYNGEERAKGNILERFSAQQFPDLHSELNLSSLELGDSALYFCASSPSIRGSNEQFFGPGTRLTVL.

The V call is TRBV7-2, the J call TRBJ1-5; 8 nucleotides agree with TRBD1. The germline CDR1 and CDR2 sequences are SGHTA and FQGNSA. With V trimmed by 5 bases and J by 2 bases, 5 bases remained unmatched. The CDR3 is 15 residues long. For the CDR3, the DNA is TGTGCCAGCAGCCCAGGGGGCCTGGGCAATCAGCCCCAGCATTTT. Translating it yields CASSPGGLGNQPQHF.

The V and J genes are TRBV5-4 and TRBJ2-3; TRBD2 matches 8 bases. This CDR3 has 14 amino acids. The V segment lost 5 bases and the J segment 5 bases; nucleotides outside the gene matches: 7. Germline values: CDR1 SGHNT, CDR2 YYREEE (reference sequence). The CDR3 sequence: CASRPGGGVDTQYF. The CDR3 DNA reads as TGTGCCAGCAGGCCGGGAGGGGGGGTAGATACGCAGTATTTT. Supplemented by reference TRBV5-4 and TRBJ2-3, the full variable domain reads ETGVTQSPTHLIKTRGQQVTLRCSSQSGHNTVSWYQQALGQGPQFIFQYYREEENGRGNFPPRFSGLQFPNYSSELNVNALELDDSALYLCASRPGGGVDTQYFGPGTRLTVL.

The CDR3 loop is CASSSGQGVYGYTF. In DNA, the CDR3 is TGCGCCAGCAGCTCGGGACAGGGGGTATATGGCTACACCTTC. The chain employs TRBV5-1 and TRBJ1-2, with 11 bases matching TRBD1. The CDR3 is 14 residues long. The V and J ends lost 3 bases and 5 bases, in that order; junction bases with no gene match: 3. From germline, CDR1 is SGHRS and CDR2 YFSETQ.

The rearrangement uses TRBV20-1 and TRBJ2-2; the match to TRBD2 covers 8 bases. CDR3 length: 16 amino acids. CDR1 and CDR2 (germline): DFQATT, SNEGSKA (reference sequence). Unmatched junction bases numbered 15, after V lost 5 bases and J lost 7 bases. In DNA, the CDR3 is TGCAGTGCTCCCGCCGGGCGGGGGGTCTATGGCGGGGAGCTGTTTTTT. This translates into CSAPAGRGVYGGELFF.

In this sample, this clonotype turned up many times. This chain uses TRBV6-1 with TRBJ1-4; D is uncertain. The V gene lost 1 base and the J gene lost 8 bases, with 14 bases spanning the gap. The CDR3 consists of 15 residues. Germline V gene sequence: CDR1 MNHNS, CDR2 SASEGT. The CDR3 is CASSEGRFRAEKLFF. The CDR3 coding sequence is TGTGCCAGCAGTGAAGGCAGATTCCGGGCCGAAAAACTGTTTTTT.

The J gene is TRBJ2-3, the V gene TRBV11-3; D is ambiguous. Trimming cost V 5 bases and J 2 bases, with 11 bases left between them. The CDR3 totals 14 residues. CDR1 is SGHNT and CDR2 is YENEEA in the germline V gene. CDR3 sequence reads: CASSPHGPTDTQYF. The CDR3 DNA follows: TGTGCCAGCAGCCCTCATGGCCCCACAGATACGCAGTATTTT.

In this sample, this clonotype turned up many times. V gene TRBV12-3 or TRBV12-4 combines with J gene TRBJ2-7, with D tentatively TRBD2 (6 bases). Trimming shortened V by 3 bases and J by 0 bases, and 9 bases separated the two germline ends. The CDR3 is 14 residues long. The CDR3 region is CASSLEGSSYEQYF. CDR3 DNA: TGTGCCAGCAGTTTGGAGGGGAGCTCCTACGAGCAGTACTTC.

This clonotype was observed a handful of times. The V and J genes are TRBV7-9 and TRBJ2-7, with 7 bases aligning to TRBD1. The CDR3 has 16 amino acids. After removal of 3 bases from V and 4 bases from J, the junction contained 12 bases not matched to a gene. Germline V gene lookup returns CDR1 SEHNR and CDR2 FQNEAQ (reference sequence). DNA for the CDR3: TGTGCCAGCAGCTTTCCTTTGTGGGACAGAGATTACGAGCAGTACTTC. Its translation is CASSFPLWDRDYEQYF.

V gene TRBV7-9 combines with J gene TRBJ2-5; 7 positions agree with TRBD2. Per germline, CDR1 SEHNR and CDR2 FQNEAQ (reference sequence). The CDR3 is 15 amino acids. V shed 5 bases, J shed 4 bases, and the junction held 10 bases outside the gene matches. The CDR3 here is CASSLGWGGRETQYF. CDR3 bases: TGTGCCAGCAGCCTTGGATGGGGAGGGAGAGAGACCCAGTACTTC.

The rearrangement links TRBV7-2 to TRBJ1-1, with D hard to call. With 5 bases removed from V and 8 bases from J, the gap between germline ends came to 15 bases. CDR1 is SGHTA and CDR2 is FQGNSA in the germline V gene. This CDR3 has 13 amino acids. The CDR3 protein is CASSLNGDKEAFF. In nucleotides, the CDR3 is TGTGCCAGCAGCCTAAACGGGGATAAGGAAGCTTTCTTT.

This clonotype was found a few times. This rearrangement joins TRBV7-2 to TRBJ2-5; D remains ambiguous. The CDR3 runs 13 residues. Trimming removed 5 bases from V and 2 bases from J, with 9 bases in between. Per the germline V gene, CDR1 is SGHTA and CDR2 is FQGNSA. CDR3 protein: CASSGALQETQYF. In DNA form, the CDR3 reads TGTGCCAGCAGCGGTGCATTACAAGAGACCCAGTACTTC.